The present T cell receptor (beta chain) was sequenced within a study of OX40 agonist ivuxolimab in advanced cancers. Sequencing was performed with immunoSEQ multiplex PCR; in TCRdb, only in-frame clones are kept and a portion is missing. Of around 38,000 clones detected, about 82% appear once; the ten largest clones hold 21%. The CDR3 sequence is 12 residues long. The V and J ends lost 2 bases and 4 bases respectively, with 6 bases between them. Germline V lookup: CDR1 SGHRS, CDR2 YFSETQ. The V and J genes are TRBV5-1 and TRBJ1-2; no firm D call. The sequencing here drew on CD4+ or CD8+ T cells sorted from blood, taken in a trial of the OX40 agonist ivuxolimab. The receptor was isolated from an adult with an advanced solid tumor such as melanoma, head and neck, liver or kidney cancer. CDR3 DNA: TGCGCCAGCAGCTTCGACCGCTATGGCTACACCTTC. Translation: CASSFDRYGYTF. Based on the CDR3 plus reference TRBV5-1 and TRBJ1-2, the full variable domain is KAGVTQTPRYLIKTRGQQVTLSCSPISGHRSVSWYQQTPGQGLQFLFEYFSETQRNKGNFPGRFSGRQFSNSRSEMNVSTLELGDSALYLCASSFDRYGYTFGSGTRLTVV.